A single sample gave rise to the 2 T cell receptor beta chains below, sequenced in a study of T cell clonotyping in hematopoietic cell transplantation (dated by TCRdb to 2020 to 2023). Library construction relied on the immunoSEQ multiplex PCR assay. This is the immuneACCESS table as TCRdb keeps it, with only in-frame sequences that have V and J called. A part of the clones is gone; compared with another copy, unresolved V genes explain less than half, and the rest is unexplained. For this sample there are about 41,000 clones; 95% appear just once. Roughly 0.91% of the sample belongs to the ten largest clones. The specimen sequenced was peripheral blood mononuclear cells. These receptor sequences come from a young man in good health. Some clones in this sample may be carry-over from other donors' samples.

The genes are TRBV5-1 and TRBJ1-2; TRBD1 agrees at 7 bases. Looked up from germline, CDR1 is SGHRS and CDR2 is YFSETQ. The CDR3 contains 14 residues. Losses at the gene ends were 4 bases for V and 2 bases for J; bases not matched to a gene: 5. CDR3 residues: CASSDRQGNYGYTF. The CDR3 region has the DNA TGCGCCAGCAGCGACCGACAGGGCAACTATGGCTACACCTTC.

The genes are TRBV5-6 and TRBJ2-7; D is possibly TRBD2 (6 bases). This CDR3 contains 14 residues. CDR1 and CDR2 (germline): SGHDT, YYEEEE. Trimming removed 5 bases from V and 9 bases from J, with 21 bases in between. CDR3 in DNA: TGTGCCAGCAGAGTTAGTAGCGGTAGTACGGCGCAGTACTTC. Translating gives CASRVSSGSTAQYF.